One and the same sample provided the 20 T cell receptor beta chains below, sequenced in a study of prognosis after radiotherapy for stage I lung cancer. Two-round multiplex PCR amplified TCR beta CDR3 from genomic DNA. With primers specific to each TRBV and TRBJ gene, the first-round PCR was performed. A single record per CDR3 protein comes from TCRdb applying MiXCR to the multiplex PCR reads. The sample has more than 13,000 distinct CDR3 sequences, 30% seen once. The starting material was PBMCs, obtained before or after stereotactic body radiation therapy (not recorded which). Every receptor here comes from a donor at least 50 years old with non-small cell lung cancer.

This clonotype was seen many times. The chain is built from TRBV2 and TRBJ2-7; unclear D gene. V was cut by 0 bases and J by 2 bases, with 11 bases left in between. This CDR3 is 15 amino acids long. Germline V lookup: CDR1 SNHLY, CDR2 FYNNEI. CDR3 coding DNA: TGTGCCAGCAGTGAAGCGCAAAGTATCCCCTACGAGCAGTACTTC. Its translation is CASSEAQSIPYEQYF.

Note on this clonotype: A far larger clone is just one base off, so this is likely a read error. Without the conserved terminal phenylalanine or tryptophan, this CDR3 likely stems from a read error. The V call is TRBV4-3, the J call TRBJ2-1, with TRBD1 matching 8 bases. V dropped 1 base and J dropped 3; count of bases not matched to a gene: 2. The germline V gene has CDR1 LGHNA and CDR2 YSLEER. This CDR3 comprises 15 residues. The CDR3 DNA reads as TGCGCCAGCAGCCAAGGACAGGGGAACTACAATGAGCAGTTCCTC. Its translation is CASSQGQGNYNEQFL.

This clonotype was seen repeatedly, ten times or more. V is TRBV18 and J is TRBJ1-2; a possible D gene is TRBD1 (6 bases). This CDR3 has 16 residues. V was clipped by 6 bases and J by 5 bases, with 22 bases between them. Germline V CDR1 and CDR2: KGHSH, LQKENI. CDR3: CASSPGPGAQEYGYTF. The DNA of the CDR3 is TGTGCCAGCTCCCCCGGTCCAGGGGCGCAGGAGTATGGCTACACCTTC.

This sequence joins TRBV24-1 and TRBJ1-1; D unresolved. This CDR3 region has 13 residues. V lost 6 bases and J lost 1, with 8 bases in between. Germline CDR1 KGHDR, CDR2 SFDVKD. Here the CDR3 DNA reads TGTGCCACCAGTAATGGAGAGAACACTGAAGCTTTCTTT. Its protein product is CATSNGENTEAFF.

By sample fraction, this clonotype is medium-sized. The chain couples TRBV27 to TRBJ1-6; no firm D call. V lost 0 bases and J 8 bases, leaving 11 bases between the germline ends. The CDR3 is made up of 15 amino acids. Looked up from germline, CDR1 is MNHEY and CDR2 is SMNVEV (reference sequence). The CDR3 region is CASSLSGISDSPLHF. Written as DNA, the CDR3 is TGTGCCAGCAGTTTATCAGGGATAAGTGATTCACCCCTCCACTTT.

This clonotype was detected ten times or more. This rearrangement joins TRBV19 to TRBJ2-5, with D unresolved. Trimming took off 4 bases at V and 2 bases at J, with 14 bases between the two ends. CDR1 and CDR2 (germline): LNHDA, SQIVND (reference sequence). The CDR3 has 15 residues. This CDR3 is CASSSRFVRQETQYF. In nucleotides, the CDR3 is TGTGCCAGTAGTAGCCGGTTCGTGCGGCAAGAGACCCAGTACTTC.

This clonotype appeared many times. In DNA form, the CDR3 reads TGTGCCAGCAGCCGAGAACAGGCAGGGGTGAGAAACATTCAGTACTTC. Encoded protein: CASSREQAGVRNIQYF. V is TRBV6-1 and J is TRBJ2-4; D possibly corresponds to TRBD1 (6 bases). Trimming removed 6 bases from V and 6 bases from J, with 21 bases in between. The CDR3 totals 16 residues. Germline CDR1 MNHNS, CDR2 SASEGT.

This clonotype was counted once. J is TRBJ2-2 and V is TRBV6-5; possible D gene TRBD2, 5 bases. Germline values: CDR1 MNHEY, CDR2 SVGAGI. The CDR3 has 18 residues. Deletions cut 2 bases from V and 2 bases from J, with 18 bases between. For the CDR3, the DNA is TGTGCCAGCAGTTACCGCAAGGCGGGCATATCAAACACCGGGGAGCTGTTTTTT. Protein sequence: CASSYRKAGISNTGELFF.

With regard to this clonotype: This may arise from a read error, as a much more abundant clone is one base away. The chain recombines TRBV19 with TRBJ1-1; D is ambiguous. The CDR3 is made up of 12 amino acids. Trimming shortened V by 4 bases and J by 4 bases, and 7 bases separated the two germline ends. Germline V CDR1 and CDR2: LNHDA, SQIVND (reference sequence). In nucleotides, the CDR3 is TGTGCCAGTAGTAGGACGAGCACTGAAGCTTTCTTT. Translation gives CASSRTSTEAFF.

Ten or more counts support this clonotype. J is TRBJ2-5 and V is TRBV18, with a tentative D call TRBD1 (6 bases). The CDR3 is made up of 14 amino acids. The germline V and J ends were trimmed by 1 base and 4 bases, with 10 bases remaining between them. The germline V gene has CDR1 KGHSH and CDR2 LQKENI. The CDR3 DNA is TGTGCCAGCTCACCACAGGGGGTTGGAGAGACCCAGTACTTC. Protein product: CASSPQGVGETQYF.

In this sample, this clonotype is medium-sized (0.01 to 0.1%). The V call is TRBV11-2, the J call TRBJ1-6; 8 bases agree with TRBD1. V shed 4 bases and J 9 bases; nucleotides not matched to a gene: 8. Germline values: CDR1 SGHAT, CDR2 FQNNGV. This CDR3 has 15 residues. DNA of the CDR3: TGTGCCAGCAGCTCCGGGGCAGGGGGCAGTTCACCCCTCCACTTT. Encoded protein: CASSSGAGGSSPLHF.

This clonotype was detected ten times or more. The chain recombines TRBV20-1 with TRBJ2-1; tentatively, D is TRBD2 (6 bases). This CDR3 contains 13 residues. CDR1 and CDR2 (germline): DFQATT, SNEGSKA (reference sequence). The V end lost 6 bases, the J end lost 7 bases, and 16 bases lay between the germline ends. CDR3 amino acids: CSAPASVPNEQFF. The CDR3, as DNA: TGCAGTGCGCCGGCTAGCGTCCCTAATGAGCAGTTCTTC.

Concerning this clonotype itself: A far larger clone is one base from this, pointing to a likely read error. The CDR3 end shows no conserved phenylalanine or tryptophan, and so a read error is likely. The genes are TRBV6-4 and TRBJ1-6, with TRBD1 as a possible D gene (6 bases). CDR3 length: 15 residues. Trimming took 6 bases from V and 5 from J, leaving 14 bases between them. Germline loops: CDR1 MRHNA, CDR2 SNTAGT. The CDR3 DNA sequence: TGTGCCAGCAGGCAACAGGGATGGGATAATTCACCCCTCCACCTT. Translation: CASRQQGWDNSPLHL.

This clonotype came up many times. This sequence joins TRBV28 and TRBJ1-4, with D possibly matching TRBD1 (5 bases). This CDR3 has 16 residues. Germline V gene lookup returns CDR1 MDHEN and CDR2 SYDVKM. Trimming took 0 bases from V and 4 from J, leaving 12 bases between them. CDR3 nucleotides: TGTGCCAGCAGTTTATGGTCCAGGGTCGTTAATGAAAAACTGTTTTTT. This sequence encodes CASSLWSRVVNEKLFF.

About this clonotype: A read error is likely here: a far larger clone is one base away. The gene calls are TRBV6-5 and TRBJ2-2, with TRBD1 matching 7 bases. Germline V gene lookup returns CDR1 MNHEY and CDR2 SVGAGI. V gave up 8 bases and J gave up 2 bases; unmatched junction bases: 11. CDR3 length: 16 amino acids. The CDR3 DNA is TGTGCCAGCGAGGTCGCCGGGACAGACAACACCGGGGAGCTGTTTTTT. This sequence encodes CASEVAGTDNTGELFF.

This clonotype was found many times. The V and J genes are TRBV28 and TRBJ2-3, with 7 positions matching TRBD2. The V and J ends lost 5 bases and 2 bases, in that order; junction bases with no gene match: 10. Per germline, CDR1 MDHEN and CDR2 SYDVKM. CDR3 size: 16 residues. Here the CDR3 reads CASSPWGGGPTDTQYF. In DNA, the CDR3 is TGTGCCAGCAGTCCTTGGGGGGGGGGTCCCACAGATACGCAGTATTTT.

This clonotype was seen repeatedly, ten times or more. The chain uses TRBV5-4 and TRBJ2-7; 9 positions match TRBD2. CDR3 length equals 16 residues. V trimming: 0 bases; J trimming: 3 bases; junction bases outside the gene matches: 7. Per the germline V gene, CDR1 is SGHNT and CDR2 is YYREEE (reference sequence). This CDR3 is CASSLAGTSLGYEQYF. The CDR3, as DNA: TGTGCCAGCAGCTTGGCCGGGACTAGCTTGGGCTACGAGCAGTACTTC. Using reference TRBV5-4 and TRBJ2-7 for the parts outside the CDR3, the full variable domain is ETGVTQSPTHLIKTRGQQVTLRCSSQSGHNTVSWYQQALGQGPQFIFQYYREEENGRGNFPPRFSGLQFPNYSSELNVNALELDDSALYLCASSLAGTSLGYEQYFGPGTRLTVT.

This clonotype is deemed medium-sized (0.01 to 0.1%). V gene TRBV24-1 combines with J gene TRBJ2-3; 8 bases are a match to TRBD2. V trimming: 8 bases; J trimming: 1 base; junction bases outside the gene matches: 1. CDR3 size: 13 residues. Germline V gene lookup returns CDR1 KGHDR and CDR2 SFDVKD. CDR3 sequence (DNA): TGTGCCACCACGGGGGGGGGCACAGATACGCAGTATTTT. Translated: CATTGGGTDTQYF.

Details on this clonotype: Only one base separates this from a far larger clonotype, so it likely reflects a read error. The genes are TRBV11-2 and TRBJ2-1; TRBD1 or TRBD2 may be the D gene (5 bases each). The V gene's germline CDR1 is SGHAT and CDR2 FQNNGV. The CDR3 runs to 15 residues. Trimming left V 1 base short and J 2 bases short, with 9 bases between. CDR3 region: CASSLGGTPYNEQFF. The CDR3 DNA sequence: TGTGCCAGCAGCTTAGGGGGGACGCCCTACAATGAGCAGTTCTTC.

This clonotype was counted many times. The CDR3 sequence is CAAGTGVTEAFF. The CDR3 DNA reads as TGTGCCGCCGGGACAGGGGTGACTGAAGCTTTCTTT. The chain recombines TRBV24-1 with TRBJ1-1, with TRBD1 matching over 10 bases. Per the germline V gene, CDR1 is KGHDR and CDR2 is SFDVKD. The trim removed 12 bases at V and 5 bases at J, leaving 5 bases unmatched. This CDR3 region has 12 residues.